The clone carrying this T cell receptor beta chain came up once. The antigen is unknown. The data were taken from a study of STAT3 mutations in large granular lymphocyte leukemia. Study-wide results and caveats: Clonal expansion was inferred from other time points because no sample existed at each clone's first appearance. Every T-LGLL patient had at least one immunodominant TCRbeta clonotype. Sampling intervals varied between patients and samples. After therapy, 6 of 18 patients switched clonotypes, all new clones STAT3 wild type.

V was pared by 5 bases and J by 5 bases, with 22 bases between. The V gene's germline CDR1 is WNHNN and CDR2 SYGVQD (reference sequence). This CDR3 has 18 residues. TCRbeta libraries averaged about 43,000 productive templates per sample. Produced via immunoSEQ multiplex PCR; TCRdb's table is partial and in-frame only. The data contain more than 15,000 clones, 80% to 95% of them singletons. The chain combines TRBV10-1 with TRBJ2-6; D gene unclear. The sequence came from a man aged 60 to 69 with T-cell large granular lymphocyte leukemia. Some clones in this sample may be carry-over from other donors' samples. The sample consisted of peripheral blood mononuclear cells. CDR3: CASSKVWIAQSRANVLTF. CDR3 DNA sequence: TGCGCCAGCAGTAAGGTATGGATCGCACAAAGTCGGGCCAACGTCCTGACTTTC.